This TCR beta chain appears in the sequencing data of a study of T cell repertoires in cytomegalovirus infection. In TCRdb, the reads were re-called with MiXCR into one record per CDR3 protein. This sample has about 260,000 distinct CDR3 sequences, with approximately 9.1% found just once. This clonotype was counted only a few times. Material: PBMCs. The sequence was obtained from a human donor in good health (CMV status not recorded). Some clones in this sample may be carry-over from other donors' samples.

DNA for the CDR3: TGTGCCAGCAGCTTAGTATCGGGACTCGGAACTGAAGCTTTCTTT. Translating gives CASSLVSGLGTEAFF. The chain couples TRBV7-6 to TRBJ1-1; maybe TRBD1 (5 bases). This CDR3 has 15 residues. V lost 1 base and J lost 5, with 14 bases in between. The V gene's germline CDR1 is SGHVS and CDR2 FNYEAQ.